Following are 13 T cell receptor beta chains from one sample sequenced in a study of T cell responses to AZD1222 COVID-19 vaccine. Sequencing was performed with immunoSEQ multiplex PCR; in TCRdb, only in-frame clones are kept and a portion is missing. The sample contains about 75,000 clones, roughly 91% of which appear only once. The sample in question was peripheral blood, obtained 28 days after the second AZD1222 dose. The receptors come from an adult who received the AZD1222 COVID-19 vaccine.

V gene TRBV6-2 or TRBV6-3 combines with J gene TRBJ2-1, with TRBD2 as a possible D gene (5 bases). The CDR3 is 13 residues long. CDR1 is MNHEY and CDR2 is SVGEGT in the germline V gene. V lost 2 bases, J lost 4 bases, and 6 bases lay in between. In nucleotides, the CDR3 is TGTGCCAGCAGTTACCCGGGGTACAATGAGCAGTTCTTC. Translation: CASSYPGYNEQFF.

The genes are TRBV28 and TRBJ1-3, with D maybe TRBD1 (5 bases). The CDR3 is made up of 14 amino acids. CDR1 and CDR2 (germline): MDHEN, SYDVKM. Trimming cost V 8 bases and J 4 bases, with 15 bases left between them. CDR3 DNA sequence: TGTGCCAGCTCCCTAGGTGGGGGAGGAAACACCATATATTTT. Translated: CASSLGGGGNTIYF.

The chain joins TRBV19 to TRBJ1-6; TRBD1 might be the D (5 bases). The germline V and J ends were trimmed by 9 bases and 8 bases, with 14 bases remaining between them. The CDR3 is made up of 13 amino acids. Per germline, CDR1 LNHDA and CDR2 SQIVND (reference sequence). CDR3 bases: TGTGCCAGCCGCGACAGAAGCGATTCACCCCTCCACTTT. Amino acids: CASRDRSDSPLHF. The whole variable domain, filled in from reference TRBV19 and TRBJ1-6, reads DGGITQSPKYLFRKEGQNVTLSCEQNLNHDAMYWYRQDPGQGLRLIYYSQIVNDFQKGDIAEGYSVSREKKESFPLTVTSAQKNPTAFYLCASRDRSDSPLHFGNGTRLTVT.

The V call is TRBV6-5, the J call TRBJ1-6, with 8 bases identical to TRBD1. Germline loops: CDR1 MNHEY, CDR2 SVGAGI. V was pared by 6 bases and J by 18 bases, with 13 bases of the junction left unmatched. The CDR3 runs 13 residues. The DNA for the CDR3 is TGTGCCAGCAGGTCCCCCGGGACAGGTGTGAGCCACTTT. It codes for CASRSPGTGVSHF.

The chain has TRBV19 and TRBJ2-1, with 10 positions matching TRBD1. This CDR3 is 15 amino acids long. Unmatched junction bases numbered 12, after V lost 10 bases and J lost 6 bases. Germline-derived CDR1 and CDR2 are LNHDA and SQIVND (reference sequence). CDR3 sequence (DNA): TGTGCCACCGCGGCGGGACAGGGGCTGAGCAATGAGCAGTTCTTC. The encoded protein is CATAAGQGLSNEQFF.

The table lists this clone with a count of one. The chain joins TRBV7-8 to TRBJ2-5, with D possibly TRBD2 on 5 matching bases. This CDR3 has 14 residues. Looked up from germline, CDR1 is SGHVS and CDR2 is FQNEAQ. V lost 2 bases to trimming and J lost 5 bases, with 12 bases between them. The CDR3 DNA is TGTGCCAGCAGCTTAACGTCCAGAGGGGAGACCCAGTACTTC. This sequence encodes CASSLTSRGETQYF.

V gene TRBV6-2 or TRBV6-3 combines with J gene TRBJ1-5; TRBD1 aligns across 7 bases. This CDR3 is 15 amino acids long. The germline gives CDR1 MNHEY, CDR2 SVGEGT. V trimming: 3 bases; J trimming: 3 bases; junction bases outside the gene matches: 5. CDR3 region: CASSYTGASNQPQHF. The CDR3 coding sequence is TGTGCCAGCAGTTATACAGGGGCCTCCAATCAGCCCCAGCATTTT.

This clone is a singleton in its sample. The chain joins TRBV5-4 to TRBJ2-6; no definite D call. CDR3 length: 14 amino acids. Germline V gene lookup returns CDR1 SGHNT and CDR2 YYREEE (reference sequence). V was trimmed by 4 bases and J by 3 bases, leaving 8 bases between them. The CDR3 region has the DNA TGTGCCAGCAGCAAAAAAGATGGGGCCAACGTCCTGACTTTC. Protein: CASSKKDGANVLTF.

The chain is built from TRBV2 and TRBJ2-3; D call uncertain. Trimming removed 2 bases at V and 2 bases at J, with 17 bases between. CDR1 is SNHLY and CDR2 is FYNNEI in the germline V gene. This CDR3 spans 17 amino acids. The CDR3 here is CASSENMFPSFTDTQYF. The CDR3 nucleotides are TGTGCCAGCAGTGAAAATATGTTCCCCTCGTTCACAGATACGCAGTATTTT. The whole variable domain, remainder taken from reference TRBV2 and TRBJ2-3, is EPEVTQTPSHQVTQMGQEVILRCVPISNHLYFYWYRQILGQKVEFLVSFYNNEISEKSEIFDDQFSVERPDGSNFTLKIRSTKLEDSAMYFCASSENMFPSFTDTQYFGPGTRLTVL.

The chain uses TRBV7-9 and TRBJ2-1; 7 bases are a match to TRBD1. Germline V gene sequence: CDR1 SEHNR, CDR2 FQNEAQ (reference sequence). After removal of 5 bases from V and 1 base from J, the junction contained 11 bases not matched to a gene. The CDR3 consists of 17 residues. The CDR3 loop is CASSPPFRGRSYNEQFF. Here the CDR3 DNA reads TGTGCCAGCAGCCCCCCGTTTAGGGGGCGATCCTACAATGAGCAGTTCTTC. The full variable domain, with the rest looked up from reference TRBV7-9 and TRBJ2-1, is DTGVSQNPRHKITKRGQNVTFRCDPISEHNRLYWYRQTLGQGPEFLTYFQNEAQLEKSRLLSDRFSAERPKGSFSTLEIQRTEQGDSAMYLCASSPPFRGRSYNEQFFGPGTRLTVL.

The chain joins TRBV5-6 to TRBJ1-5; 10 positions match TRBD1. V gave up 0 bases and J gave up 6 bases; unmatched junction bases: 12. From germline, CDR1 is SGHDT and CDR2 YYEEEE. The CDR3 spans 18 residues. CDR3 nucleotide sequence: TGTGCCAGCAGCTTGGCCCAGAGACAGGGGGCGAAGGTTCAGCCCCAGCATTTT. As protein: CASSLAQRQGAKVQPQHF.

The chain couples TRBV4-3 to TRBJ2-5; D perhaps matches TRBD2 (5 bases). In germline, CDR1 is LGHNA, CDR2 YSLEER. The CDR3 covers 16 residues. The V and J ends lost 0 bases and 5 bases respectively, with 16 bases between them. The CDR3 bases are TGCGCCAGCAGCCAAGAGGTTACCTTCGGGGAGGAGACCCAGTACTTC. Translating gives CASSQEVTFGEETQYF.

The gene calls are TRBV4-1 and TRBJ2-1, with 7 nucleotides matching TRBD2. CDR3 length: 13 residues. Germline V CDR1 and CDR2: MGHRA, YSYEKL. V lost 6 bases to trimming and J lost 8 bases; unmatched junction nucleotides: 7. CDR3 protein: CASSWGRVDEQFF. In DNA form, the CDR3 reads TGCGCCAGCAGTTGGGGGAGGGTGGATGAGCAGTTCTTC.